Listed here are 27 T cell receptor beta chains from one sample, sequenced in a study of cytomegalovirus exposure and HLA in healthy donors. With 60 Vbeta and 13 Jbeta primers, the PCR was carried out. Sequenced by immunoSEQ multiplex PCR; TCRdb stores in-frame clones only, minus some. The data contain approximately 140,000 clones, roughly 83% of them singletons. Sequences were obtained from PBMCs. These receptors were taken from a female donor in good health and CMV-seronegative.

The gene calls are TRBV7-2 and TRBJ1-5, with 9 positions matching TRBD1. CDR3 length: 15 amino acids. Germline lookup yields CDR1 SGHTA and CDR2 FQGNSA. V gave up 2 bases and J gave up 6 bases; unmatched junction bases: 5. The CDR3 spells CASSLSGTGSQPQHF. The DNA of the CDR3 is TGTGCCAGCAGCTTATCCGGGACAGGGTCTCAGCCCCAGCATTTT.

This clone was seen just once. The CDR3 bases are TGTGCCAGCGCCCCTAGTGGCGGTCCACAAGAGACCCAGTACTTC. Encoded protein: CASAPSGGPQETQYF. The J gene is TRBJ2-5, the V gene TRBV7-2; no clear D gene. The CDR3 covers 15 residues. The V end lost 8 bases, the J end lost 2 bases, and 18 bases lay between the germline ends. Germline values: CDR1 SGHTA, CDR2 FQGNSA.

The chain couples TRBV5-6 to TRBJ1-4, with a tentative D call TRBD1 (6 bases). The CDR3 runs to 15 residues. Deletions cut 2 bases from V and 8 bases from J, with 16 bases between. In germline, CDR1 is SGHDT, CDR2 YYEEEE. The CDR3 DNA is TGTGCCAGCAGCTTCTTAGACAGCCAGGGGGAAAAACTGTTTTTT. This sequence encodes CASSFLDSQGEKLFF.

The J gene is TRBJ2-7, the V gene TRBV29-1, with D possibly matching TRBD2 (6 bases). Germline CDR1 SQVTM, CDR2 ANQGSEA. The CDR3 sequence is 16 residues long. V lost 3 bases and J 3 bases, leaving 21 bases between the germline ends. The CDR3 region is CSVDDPIRGKGYEQYF. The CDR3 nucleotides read TGCAGCGTTGATGACCCTATACGGGGGAAAGGCTACGAGCAGTACTTC.

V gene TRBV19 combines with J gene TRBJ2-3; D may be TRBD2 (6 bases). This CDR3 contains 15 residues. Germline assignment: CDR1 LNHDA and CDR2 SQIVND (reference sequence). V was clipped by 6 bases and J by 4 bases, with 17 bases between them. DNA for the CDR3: TGTGCCAGTAGCCCGGGCGGGGCGGGCGCAGATACGCAGTATTTT. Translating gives CASSPGGAGADTQYF. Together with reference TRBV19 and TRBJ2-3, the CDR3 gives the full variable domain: DGGITQSPKYLFRKEGQNVTLSCEQNLNHDAMYWYRQDPGQGLRLIYYSQIVNDFQKGDIAEGYSVSREKKESFPLTVTSAQKNPTAFYLCASSPGGAGADTQYFGPGTRLTVL.

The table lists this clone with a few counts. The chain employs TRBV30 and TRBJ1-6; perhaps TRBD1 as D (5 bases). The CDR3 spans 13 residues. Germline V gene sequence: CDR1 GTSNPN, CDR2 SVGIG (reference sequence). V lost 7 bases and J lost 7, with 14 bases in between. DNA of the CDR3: TGTGCCTCCACCGGGGCGGGAAATTCACCCCTCCACTTT. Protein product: CASTGAGNSPLHF. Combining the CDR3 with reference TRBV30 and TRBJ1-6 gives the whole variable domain SQTIHQWPATLVQPVGSPLSLECTVEGTSNPNLYWYRQAAGRGLQLLFYSVGIGQISSEVPQNLSASRPQDRQFILSSKKLLLSDSGFYLCASTGAGNSPLHFGNGTRLTVT.

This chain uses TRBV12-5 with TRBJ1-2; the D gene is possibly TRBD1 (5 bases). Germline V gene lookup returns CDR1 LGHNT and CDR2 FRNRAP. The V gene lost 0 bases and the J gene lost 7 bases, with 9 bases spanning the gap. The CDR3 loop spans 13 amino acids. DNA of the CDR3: TGTGCTAGTGGTTTGGTGTGGACAAGTGGCTACACCTTC. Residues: CASGLVWTSGYTF. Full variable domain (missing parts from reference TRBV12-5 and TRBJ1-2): DARVTQTPRHKVTEMGQEVTMRCQPILGHNTVFWYRQTMMQGLELLAYFRNRAPLDDSGMPKDRFSAEMPDATLATLKIQPSEPRDSAVYFCASGLVWTSGYTFGSGTRLTVV.

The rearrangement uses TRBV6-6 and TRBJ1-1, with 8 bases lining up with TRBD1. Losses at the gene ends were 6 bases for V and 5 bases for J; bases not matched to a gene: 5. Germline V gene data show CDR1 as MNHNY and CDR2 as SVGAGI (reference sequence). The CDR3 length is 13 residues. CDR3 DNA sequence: TGTGCCAGCAGACAGGGGGTATTTACTGAAGCTTTCTTT. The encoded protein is CASRQGVFTEAFF.

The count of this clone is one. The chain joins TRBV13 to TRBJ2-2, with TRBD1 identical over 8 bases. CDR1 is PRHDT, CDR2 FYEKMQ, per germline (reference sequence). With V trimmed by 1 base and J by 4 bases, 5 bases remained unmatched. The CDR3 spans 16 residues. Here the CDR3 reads CASSLAGDRSTGELFF. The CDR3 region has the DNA TGTGCCAGCAGCTTAGCTGGGGACAGGTCCACCGGGGAGCTGTTTTTT.

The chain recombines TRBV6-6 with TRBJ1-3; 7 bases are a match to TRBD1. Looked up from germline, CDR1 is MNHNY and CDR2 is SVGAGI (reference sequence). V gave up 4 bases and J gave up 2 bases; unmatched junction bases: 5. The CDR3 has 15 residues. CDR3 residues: CASSSPGTAGNTIYF. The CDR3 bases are TGTGCCAGCAGTTCTCCCGGGACAGCTGGAAACACCATATATTTT.

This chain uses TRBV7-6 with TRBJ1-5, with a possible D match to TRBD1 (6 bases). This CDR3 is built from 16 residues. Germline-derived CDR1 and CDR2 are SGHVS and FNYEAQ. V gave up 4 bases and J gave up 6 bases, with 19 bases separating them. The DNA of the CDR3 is TGTGCCAGCAGCTCCCTCCCTGAGATACAGGGTCAGCCCCAGCATTTT. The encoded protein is CASSSLPEIQGQPQHF.

The CDR3 DNA reads as TGTGCCAGCAGCCTCTATGATCAGCCCCAGCATTTT. Protein product: CASSLYDQPQHF. The chain is built from TRBV28 and TRBJ1-5; the D is unclear. V dropped 6 bases and J dropped 5 bases, with 8 bases sitting between them. Germline CDR1 and CDR2: MDHEN and SYDVKM. The CDR3 length is 12 residues.

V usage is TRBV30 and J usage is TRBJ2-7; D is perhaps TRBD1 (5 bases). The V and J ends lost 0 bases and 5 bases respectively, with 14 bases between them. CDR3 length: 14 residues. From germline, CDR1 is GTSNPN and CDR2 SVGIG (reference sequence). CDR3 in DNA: TGTGCCTGGAGTGTAAGTCAGGGTATCGACGAGCAGTACTTC. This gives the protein CAWSVSQGIDEQYF.

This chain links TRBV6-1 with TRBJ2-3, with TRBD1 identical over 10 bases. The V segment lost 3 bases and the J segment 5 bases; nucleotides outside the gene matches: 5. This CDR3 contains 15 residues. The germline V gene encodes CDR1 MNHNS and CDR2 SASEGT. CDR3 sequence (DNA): TGTGCCAGCAGTGACTGGGACAGGGGCGGAGATACGCAGTATTTT. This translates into CASSDWDRGGDTQYF.

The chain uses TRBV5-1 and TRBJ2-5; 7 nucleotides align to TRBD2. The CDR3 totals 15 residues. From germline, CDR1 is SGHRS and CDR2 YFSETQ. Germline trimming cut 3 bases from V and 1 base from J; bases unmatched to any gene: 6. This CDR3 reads CASSSPGTTQETQYF. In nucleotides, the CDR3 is TGCGCCAGCAGCTCACCCGGGACTACCCAAGAGACCCAGTACTTC.

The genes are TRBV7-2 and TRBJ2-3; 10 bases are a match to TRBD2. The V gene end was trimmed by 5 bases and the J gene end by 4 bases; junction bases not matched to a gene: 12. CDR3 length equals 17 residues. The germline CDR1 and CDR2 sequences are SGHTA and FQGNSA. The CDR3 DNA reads TGTGCCAGCAGCCTTAAAGGCTCTAGCGGGAGATCAGATACGCAGTATTTT. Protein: CASSLKGSSGRSDTQYF.

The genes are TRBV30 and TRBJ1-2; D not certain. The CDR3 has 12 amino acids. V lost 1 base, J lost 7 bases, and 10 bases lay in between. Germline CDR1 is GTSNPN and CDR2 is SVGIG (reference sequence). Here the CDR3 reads CAWSAGSSGYTF. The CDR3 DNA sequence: TGTGCCTGGAGTGCGGGGTCCAGTGGCTACACCTTC.

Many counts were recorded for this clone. The CDR3 DNA sequence: TGTGCCAGTAGTCAGGGGGATACGCAGTATTTT. This encodes CASSQGDTQYF. The genes are TRBV19 and TRBJ2-3, with a tentative D call TRBD1 (6 bases). CDR1 is LNHDA, CDR2 SQIVND, per germline (reference sequence). This CDR3 has 11 amino acids. V dropped 5 bases and J dropped 6 bases, with 6 bases sitting between them.

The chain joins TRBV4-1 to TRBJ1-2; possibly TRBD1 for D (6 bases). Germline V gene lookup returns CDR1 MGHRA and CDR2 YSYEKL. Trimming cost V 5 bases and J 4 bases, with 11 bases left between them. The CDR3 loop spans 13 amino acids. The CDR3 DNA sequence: TGCGCCAGCAGCGGAGACAGGATCTATGGCTACACCTTC. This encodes CASSGDRIYGYTF.

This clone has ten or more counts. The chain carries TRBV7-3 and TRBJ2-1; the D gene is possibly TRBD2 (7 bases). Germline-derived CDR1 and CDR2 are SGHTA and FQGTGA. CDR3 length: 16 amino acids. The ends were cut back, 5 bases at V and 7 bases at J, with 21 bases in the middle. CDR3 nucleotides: TGTGCCAGCAGCCCAAGGGGGGGGTTCAGGGATAATGAGCAGTTCTTC. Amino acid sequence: CASSPRGGFRDNEQFF.

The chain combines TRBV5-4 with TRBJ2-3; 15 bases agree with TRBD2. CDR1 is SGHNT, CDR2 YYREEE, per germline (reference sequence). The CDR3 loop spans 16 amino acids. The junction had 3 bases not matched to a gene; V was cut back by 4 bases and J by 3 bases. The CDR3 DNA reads TGTGCCAGCAGCATAGGGACTAGCGGGAGGACAGATACGCAGTATTTT. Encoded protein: CASSIGTSGRTDTQYF.

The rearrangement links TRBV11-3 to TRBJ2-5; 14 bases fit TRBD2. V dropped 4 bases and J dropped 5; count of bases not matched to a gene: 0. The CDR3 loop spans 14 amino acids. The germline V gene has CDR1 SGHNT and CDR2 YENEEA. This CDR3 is CASSWTSGRETQYF. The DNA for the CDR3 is TGTGCCAGCAGCTGGACTAGCGGGAGGGAGACCCAGTACTTC.

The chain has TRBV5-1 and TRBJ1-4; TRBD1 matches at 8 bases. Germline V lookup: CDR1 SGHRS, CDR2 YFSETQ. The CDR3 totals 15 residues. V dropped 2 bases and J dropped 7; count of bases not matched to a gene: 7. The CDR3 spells CASSFGQGRGEKLFF. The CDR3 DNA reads TGCGCCAGCAGCTTTGGACAGGGTCGGGGTGAAAAACTGTTTTTT.

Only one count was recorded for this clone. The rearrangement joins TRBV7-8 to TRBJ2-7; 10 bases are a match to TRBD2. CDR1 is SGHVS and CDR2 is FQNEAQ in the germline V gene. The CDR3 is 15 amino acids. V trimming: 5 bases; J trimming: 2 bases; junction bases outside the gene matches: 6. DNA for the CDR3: TGTGCCAGCAGCCAAAAGCGGGGGGGCCCCTACGAGCAGTACTTC. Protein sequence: CASSQKRGGPYEQYF.

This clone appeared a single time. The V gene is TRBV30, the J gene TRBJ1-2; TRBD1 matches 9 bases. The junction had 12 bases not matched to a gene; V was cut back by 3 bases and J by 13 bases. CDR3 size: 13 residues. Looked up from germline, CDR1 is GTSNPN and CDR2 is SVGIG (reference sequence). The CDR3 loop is CAWRLPPGQGCTF. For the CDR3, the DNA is TGTGCCTGGAGGCTCCCTCCGGGACAGGGTTGCACCTTC.

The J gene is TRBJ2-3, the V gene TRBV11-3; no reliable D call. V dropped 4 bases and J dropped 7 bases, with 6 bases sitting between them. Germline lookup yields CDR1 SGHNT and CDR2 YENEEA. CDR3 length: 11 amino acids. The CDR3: CASSYGYTQYF. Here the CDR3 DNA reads TGTGCCAGCAGCTATGGCTATACGCAGTATTTT. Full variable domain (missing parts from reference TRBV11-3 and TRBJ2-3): EAGVVQSPRYKIIEKKQPVAFWCNPISGHNTLYWYLQNLGQGPELLIRYENEEAVDDSQLPKDRFSAERLKGVDSTLKIQPAELGDSAVYLCASSYGYTQYFGPGTRLTVL.

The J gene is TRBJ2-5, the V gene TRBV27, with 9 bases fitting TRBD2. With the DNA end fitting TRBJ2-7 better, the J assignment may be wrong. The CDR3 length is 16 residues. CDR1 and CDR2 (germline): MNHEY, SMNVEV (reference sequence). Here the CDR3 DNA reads TGTGCCAGCAGTTCCCGAGCGACTAGCGGATCCTACGAGCAGTACTTC. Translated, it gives CASSSRATSGSYEQYF.